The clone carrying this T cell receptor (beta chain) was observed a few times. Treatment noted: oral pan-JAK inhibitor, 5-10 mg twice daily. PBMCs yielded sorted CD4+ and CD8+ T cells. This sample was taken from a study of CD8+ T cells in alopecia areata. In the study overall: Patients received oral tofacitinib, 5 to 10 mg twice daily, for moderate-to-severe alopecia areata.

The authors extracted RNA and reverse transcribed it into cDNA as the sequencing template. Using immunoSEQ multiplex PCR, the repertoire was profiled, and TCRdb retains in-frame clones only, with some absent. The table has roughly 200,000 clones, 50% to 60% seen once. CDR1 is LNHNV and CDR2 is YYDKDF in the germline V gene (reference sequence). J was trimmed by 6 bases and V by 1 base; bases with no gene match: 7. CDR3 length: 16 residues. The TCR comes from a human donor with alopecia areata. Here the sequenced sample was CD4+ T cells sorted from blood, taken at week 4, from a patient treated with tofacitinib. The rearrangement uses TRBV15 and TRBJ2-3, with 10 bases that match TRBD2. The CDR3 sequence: CATSRGGAGGVDTQYF. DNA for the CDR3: TGTGCCACCAGCAGAGGTGGAGCGGGGGGGGTGGATACGCAGTATTTT.